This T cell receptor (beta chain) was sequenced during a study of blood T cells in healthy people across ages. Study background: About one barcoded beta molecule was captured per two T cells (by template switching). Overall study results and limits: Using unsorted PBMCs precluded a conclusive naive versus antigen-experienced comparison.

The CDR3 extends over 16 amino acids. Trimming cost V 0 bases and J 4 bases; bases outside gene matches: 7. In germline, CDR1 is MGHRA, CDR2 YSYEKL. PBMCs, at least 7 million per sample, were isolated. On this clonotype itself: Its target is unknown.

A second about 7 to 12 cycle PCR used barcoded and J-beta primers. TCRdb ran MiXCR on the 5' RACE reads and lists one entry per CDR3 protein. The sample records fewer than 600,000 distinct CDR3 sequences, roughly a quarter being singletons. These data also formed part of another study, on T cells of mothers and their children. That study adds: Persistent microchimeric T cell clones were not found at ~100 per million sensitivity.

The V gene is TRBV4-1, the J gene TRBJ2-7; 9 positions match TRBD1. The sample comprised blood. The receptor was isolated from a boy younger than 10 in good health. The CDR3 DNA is TGCGCCAGCAGCCAAGAGTACCGGGACAGGGTTTACGAGCAGTACTTC. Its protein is CASSQEYRDRVYEQYF.